This entry is about one T cell receptor (beta chain). This clonotype was observed many times. This clone's antigen is unknown. The input lacks base qualities; no much larger clone sits a single base away. These data originate in a study of identical twins listed by TCRdb under 2016. Context from the whole study: TCR alpha and beta repertoires from monozygotic twins, unrelated adults of various ages and cord blood were deep-sequenced to test whether fetal clonotypes persist. To rule out contamination, the twin experiments were replicated at different times with different library preparation protocols. Results the study describes overall, beyond this receptor: Invariant T cells such as MAIT and iNKT could partly confound zero-insertion analyses, though diverse VJ usage argued against this for most clonotypes. Compared with coincidental sharing between unrelated individuals, an excess of low generation-probability sequences was observed among out-of-frame TCR alpha sequences shared between twins. Fewer insertions were carried by abundant cord blood beta clonotypes; a weaker similar trend was observed in young adult naive repertoires, while no such trend was observed in memory repertoires. Because the same donors could not be followed over many years, the conclusions relied on cross-sectional statistical analysis. In monozygotic twins, out-of-frame TCR alpha sharing was systematically underestimated by recombination models, although the models agreed with sharing between unrelated individuals. The excess sharing between twins in beta out-of-frame sequences was weaker because fewer shared sequences reduced the signal-to-noise ratio.

The germline V gene supplies CDR1 SQVTM and CDR2 ANQGSEA. From the cysteine through the phenylalanine, the CDR3 covers 12 amino acids. Only CDR3 DNA remains: 36 bases, in frame from the first base. Trimming takes 3 bases from V and 7 bases from J, and the germline ends sit 10 bases apart. Every donor in the study was a healthy Caucasian. The twin cohort consisted of three pairs of female monozygotic twins, all aged 18 to 29 years. Positive isolation kits from Invitrogen were used to isolate CD4+ and CD8+ T cell populations. Library preparation was by 5' RACE. These reads were obtained on an Illumina HiSeq 2000. A universal primer binding site was added through template switching, and the final cDNA carried a unique molecular identifier so that TCR cDNA molecules could be counted accurately. Specific primers in the conserved constant-segment region were used to synthesize first-strand cDNA for the TCR alpha and beta chains. To control for contamination, every cDNA library carried two barcodes: a SMART-Mk sample barcode plus Illumina barcodes. Two successive PCR steps introduced TruSeq adapter sequences along with Illumina sample barcodes. TCR alpha and beta cDNA libraries were sequenced on the Illumina HiSeq platform with custom primers. The authors processed their data as follows. MiGEC was used to process raw reads and extract unique molecular identifiers, and MiXCR was used to find CDR3 positions. Recombination models were inferred per individual with the repgenHMM and IGoR tools using an EM algorithm. The tcR package in R was used for shared clonotype analysis, with sharing normalized by the product of cloneset sizes. To study raw recombination free of thymic and clonal selection effects, out-of-frame nonproductive sequences were analyzed. TCRdb itself trimmed the public reads at Q25 with fastp, ran MiXCR and retained productive beta chains. CDR3 protein duplicates are merged, each entry listing the most common genes and DNA. The V and J calls were determined by TCRdb, not by the authors. The sample table records 470,000 or so distinct CDR3 sequences; approximately 24% of these occur just once. The biggest ten clones account for roughly 2.8% of the sample.

Separately, the same data were catalogued under a study of T cells expressing NK-cell markers. The second paper further reports: Three sorted T-cell subsets (CD3+CD56+NKG2C+, CD3+CD56+NKG2C- and CD3+CD56-NKG2C+) from several donors had their TCR beta-chain repertoires profiled. Among the eight sequenced donors, seven were HCMV-seropositive and one was HCMV-seronegative. In several experiments an anti-gammadeltaTCR antibody was added to restrict sorting to alphabetaTCR-expressing T cells. In several donors, the dominant CD3+CD56+NKG2C+ clonotypes ranked among the top 10 CD8+ clonotypes, making up 1.0-7.0% of CD8+ T cells. Those dominant clonotypes were again the most abundant among CD3+CD56-NKG2C+ cells in a few donors, at about 25-65%. It remained unclear whether the expanded NKG2C-expressing T cell clones were specific for HCMV antigens. Randomly selected healthy volunteers, three men and five women, were used as the eight sequenced donors. HCMV-specific IgG was detected in serum with a commercial ELISA kit to determine HCMV serostatus. Reads were demultiplexed and grouped by UMI with MIGEC, and clonotypes were assembled and quantified with MiTCR. To remove erroneous sequences, TCR cDNA sequences were retained only when supported by two or more reads. The tcR package was used for downstream repertoire analysis, and clonotypes were matched between fractions using CDR3 nucleotide sequence together with V segment. VDJmatch was used to annotate antigen specificity against VDJdb, with one amino acid substitution in CDR3 allowed.

The source material was CD4+ T cells sorted from blood. This sequence originates from a woman between 18 and 29 years old in good health. The V gene is TRBV29-1 and the J gene is TRBJ2-1; a confident D gene designation cannot be given. The nucleotide sequence is TGCAGCGTTGATCCCTTTTTGAATGAGCAGTTCTTC. This yields the protein CSVDPFLNEQFF.